Below, one TCR beta chain is given with its context. One entry per CDR3 protein, called by TCRdb with MiXCR from the 5' RACE reads. Among under 200,000 distinct CDR3 sequences listed, 10% to 15% were seen once. J gave up 10 bases and V 9 bases, and 11 bases lay outside the gene matches. From germline, CDR1 is MDHEN and CDR2 SYDVKM. The CDR3 consists of 14 residues. The entry originates in a study of T-cell memory formation after mild COVID-19. The gene calls are TRBV28 and TRBJ1-6, with TRBD1 identical over 8 bases. The receptor comes from a man aged 18 to 30 who had mild COVID-19 (a few samples of this study predate the infection). Cell type and time point are not known. The specimen sequenced was PBMCs or a T cell subset sorted from them (not recorded which). The CDR3 is CASGRTGRGSPLHF. CDR3 in DNA: TGTGCCAGTGGGAGGACAGGGAGAGGCTCACCCCTCCACTTT.